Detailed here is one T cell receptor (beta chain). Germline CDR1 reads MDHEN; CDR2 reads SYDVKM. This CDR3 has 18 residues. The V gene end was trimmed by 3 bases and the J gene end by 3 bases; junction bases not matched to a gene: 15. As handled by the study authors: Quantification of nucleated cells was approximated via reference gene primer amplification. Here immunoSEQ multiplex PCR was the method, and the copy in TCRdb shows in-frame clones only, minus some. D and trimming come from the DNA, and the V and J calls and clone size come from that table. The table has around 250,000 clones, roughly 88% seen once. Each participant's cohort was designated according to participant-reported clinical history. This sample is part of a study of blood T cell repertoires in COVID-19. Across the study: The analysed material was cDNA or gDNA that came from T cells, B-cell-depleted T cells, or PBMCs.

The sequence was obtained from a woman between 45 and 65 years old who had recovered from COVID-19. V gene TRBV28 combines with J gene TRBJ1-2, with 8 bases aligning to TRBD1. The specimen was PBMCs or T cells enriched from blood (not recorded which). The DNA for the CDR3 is TGTGCCAGCAGTTTCCCAATGGCACAGGGGGAGACAGACTATGGCTACACCTTC. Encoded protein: CASSFPMAQGETDYGYTF.